The T cell receptor (beta chain) under discussion was sequenced for a study of blood T cell repertoires in COVID-19 (dated by TCRdb to the early 2020s). Notes on the research overall: Samples from collaborators originated in the United States, Italy and Spain and spanned both the acute and convalescent phases of COVID-19. The material from the prospective study consisted of cDNA or gDNA derived from T cells, B-cell-depleted T cells, or PBMCs. The dataset comprised deeply sampled blood TCRbeta repertoires from subjects exposed to, actively infected with, or recovered from COVID-19. The repertoires were released in a freely available public database intended as a resource for research on the immune response to SARS-CoV-2. Samples were obtained from the ongoing ImmuneRACE study (first 160 participants) and from 1,000 to 1,500 subjects provided by 6 global collaborators. Sample metadata almost always included a de-identified subject ID, COVID-19 status, age in years and sex. HLA class I and class II types, where available, came from metadata supplied by the sample provider rather than from assay-based typing.

TCRbeta CDR3 regions were amplified from genomic DNA by means of the immunoSEQ Assay, a bias-controlled multiplex PCR. Regarding the original processing steps: The number of nucleated cells in each sample was estimated by amplification of reference gene primers within the assay. Sequence reads were collapsed and filtered to measure the absolute abundance of every unique TCRbeta CDR3 rearrangement. For each sample, productive Simpson clonality was calculated as the square root of Simpson's diversity index across productive rearrangements. TCRdb mirrors the immuneACCESS table, restricted to in-frame sequences. Some clones are absent from its copies; in checked studies, under half trace to an unresolved V gene, and the reason for the others is unknown. The D gene and trimming were derived from the DNA, and the V and J assignments and clone size from that table. In all, the sample holds roughly 240,000 clones, and around 89% of those were seen once. The leading ten clones occupy over 0.85% of the sample.

General findings and caveats noted by the study authors: The quantity of clinical and demographic metadata differed by source and by participant and was supplied without curation.

Enrolling through a virtual design, the prospective study's participants ranged in age from roughly 18 to 100 years and lived across about two dozen United States geographic areas. In the prospective study, participants were assigned to cohorts based on the clinical history participants reported in a screening survey and a study questionnaire. Exposed participants were defined as having been in contact with someone with a PCR-confirmed or clinician-diagnosed COVID-19 case within 2 weeks of study entry. In the prospective study, whole blood, serum and a nasopharyngeal or oropharyngeal swab were collected from each participant by mobile phlebotomists. Additional blood draws and questionnaires over an approximately two-month period could optionally be provided by prospective study participants. Prospective study blood samples were shipped either frozen or at room temperature before DNA extraction.

In its sample, this clone was seen once. Its antigen is currently not known. No much larger clonotype is one base removed from it; base qualities were not supplied. Measured from the cysteine to the phenylalanine, the CDR3 is 14 residues long. Left in the record is the CDR3 DNA by itself, 42 bases read in frame from the first base. For CDR1 and CDR2, the germline V gene lists SNHLY and FYNNEI. V sheds 7 bases and J sheds 0 bases, leaving 11 bases between their ends. The origin of this receptor is a man in his fifties or sixties who had been exposed to COVID-19. Material: PBMCs or T cells enriched from blood (not recorded which). The rearranged chain carries TRBV2 and TRBJ2-3; confidence is insufficient to name the D gene. DNA sequence: TGTGCCAGCACCCTCCTCCGTAGCACAGATACGCAGTATTTT. It codes for CASTLLRSTDTQYF. Full variable domain (CDR3 extended with the reference TRBV2 and TRBJ2-3 proteins): EPEVTQTPSHQVTQMGQEVILRCVPISNHLYFYWYRQILGQKVEFLVSFYNNEISEKSEIFDDQFSVERPDGSNFTLKIRSTKLEDSAMYFCASTLLRSTDTQYFGPGTRLTVL.